This T cell receptor (beta chain) was recorded in a study of cytotoxic CD8 clonotypes in ibrutinib-treated CLL. Whole-study context: Patients: fewer than 12 relapsed/refractory, under 16 treatment-naive, fewer than 18 IGHV unmutated.

Assay: immunoSEQ multiplex PCR; the TCRdb copy retains only in-frame clones and omits some. The sample includes about 140,000 clones, approximately 80% of them seen just once. Sequencing used PBMCs, obtained after 36 months of ibrutinib treatment. This sequence was found in a human donor with chronic lymphocytic leukemia.

The CDR3, as DNA: TGTGCCAGCAGCTTCCTCAGTCCTTCGTTTGAAGCTTTCTTT. Amino acid sequence: CASSFLSPSFEAFF. This chain connects TRBV7-8 to TRBJ1-1; D remains unclear. Germline-derived CDR1 and CDR2 are SGHVS and FQNEAQ. V lost 3 bases and J 7 bases, leaving 15 bases between the germline ends. The CDR3 is 14 residues long.